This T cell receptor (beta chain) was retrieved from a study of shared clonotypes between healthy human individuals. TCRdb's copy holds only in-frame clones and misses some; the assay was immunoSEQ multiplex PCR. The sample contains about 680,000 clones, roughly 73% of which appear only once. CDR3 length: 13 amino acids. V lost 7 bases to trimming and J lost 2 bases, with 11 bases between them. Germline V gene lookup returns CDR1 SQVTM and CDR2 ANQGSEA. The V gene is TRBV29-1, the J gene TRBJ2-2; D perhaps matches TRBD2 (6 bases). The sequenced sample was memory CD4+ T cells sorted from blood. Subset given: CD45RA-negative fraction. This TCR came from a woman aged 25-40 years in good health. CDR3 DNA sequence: TGCAGCGCCGGGACTTTTAACACCGGGGAGCTGTTTTTT. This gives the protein CSAGTFNTGELFF.